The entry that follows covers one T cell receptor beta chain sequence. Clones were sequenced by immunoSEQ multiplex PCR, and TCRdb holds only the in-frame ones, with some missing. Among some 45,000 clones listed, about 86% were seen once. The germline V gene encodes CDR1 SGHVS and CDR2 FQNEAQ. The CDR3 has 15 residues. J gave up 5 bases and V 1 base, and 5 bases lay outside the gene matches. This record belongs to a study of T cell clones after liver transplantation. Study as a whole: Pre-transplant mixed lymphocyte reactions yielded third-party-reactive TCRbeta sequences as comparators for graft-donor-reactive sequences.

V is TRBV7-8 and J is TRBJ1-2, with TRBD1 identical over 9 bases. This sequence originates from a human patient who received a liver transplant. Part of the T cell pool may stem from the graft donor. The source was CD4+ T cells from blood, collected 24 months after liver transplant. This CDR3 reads CASSLGLGQGYGYTF. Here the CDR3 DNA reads TGTGCCAGCAGCTTAGGCCTAGGACAGGGGTATGGCTACACCTTC.